This T cell receptor (beta chain) was documented in a study of persistence of HIV-infected CD4 T cells. Overall study context: Donors were ART-treated; their CMV- and Gag-responding CD4+ T cells were isolated. Regarding the study as a whole: TCR oligoclonality correlated with proviral oligoclonality in the same sorted populations.

In regard to this clone: Its specificity is not known.

The stimulus was lysate of CMV-infected fibroblasts, approximately 9.6 ug/mL. CD40L/CD69 double-negative CD45RO-high memory CD4+ T cells were collected. CD4+ T cell counts exceeded 400 cells/uL; CMV serology was positive. Sequencing used immunoSEQ version 4 in survey mode. Only in-frame clones appear in the TCRdb table, and some are missing; sequencing was by immunoSEQ multiplex PCR. The data show fewer than 40,000 clones, around 76% seen once. The clonotype comes from an adult woman with HIV who was CMV-seropositive. The sample was CD4+ T cells sorted from PBMCs after roughly 18-hour stimulation, taken from a patient who received antiretroviral therapy.

This CDR3 reads CASSRTGFGNTGELFF. Written as DNA, the CDR3 is TGTGCCAGCTCACGAACAGGATTTGGGAACACCGGGGAGCTGTTTTTT. The chain combines TRBV18 with TRBJ2-2; possibly TRBD1 for D (5 bases). This CDR3 contains 16 residues. Germline lookup yields CDR1 KGHSH and CDR2 LQKENI. The V and J ends lost 4 bases and 1 base respectively, with 13 bases between them.